This TCR beta chain derives from a study of blood T cell repertoires in COVID-19. The overall study: Sites in the United States, Italy and Spain provided acute and convalescent COVID-19 samples. Nucleic acid was either cDNA or gDNA, and it came from T cells, B-cell-depleted T cells, or PBMCs.

Repertoires were generated with immunoSEQ multiplex PCR, while TCRdb's copy carries only in-frame clones and drops some. The data show over 100,000 clones, with around 89% seen just once and about a tenth held by the top ten. There are 14 residues in the CDR3. The V gene's germline CDR1 is MDHEN and CDR2 SYDVKM. The J segment lost 2 bases and the V segment lost 9 bases, leaving 5 bases of the junction unmatched. The source is a man aged 50 to 60 with acute or convalescent COVID-19. Input material: peripheral blood. This chain connects TRBV28 to TRBJ2-5, with 11 nucleotides matching TRBD2. The CDR3 loop reads CASAIAGGQETQYF. The CDR3 DNA reads TGTGCCAGTGCAATAGCGGGAGGGCAAGAGACCCAGTACTTC.